This T cell receptor (beta chain) was sequenced in a study of T cells after yellow fever vaccination. TCRdb passed the 5' RACE reads through MiXCR, listing each CDR3 protein once. The data contain approximately 170,000 distinct CDR3 sequences, roughly 9.6% of them singletons. The study's findings and limits: Shared CD4/CD8 clonotypes were a small share, likely from convergent recombination.

Notes on this clonotype: Its antigen remains unidentified.

V lost 0 bases, J lost 5 bases, and 10 bases lay in between. The CDR3 length is 15 residues. Germline V gives CDR1 LGHNA, CDR2 YNFKEQ. The chain recombines TRBV4-2 with TRBJ2-2; D may be TRBD1 (6 bases). This TCR derives from a man aged 18 to 35 who received the YFV17D yellow fever vaccine. The material sequenced was CD8+ T cells sorted from PBMCs, taken 15 days after the yellow fever booster vaccination. CDR3 region: CASSQEFRGTGELFF. The CDR3 DNA sequence: TGTGCCAGCAGCCAAGAGTTCAGGGGAACCGGGGAGCTGTTTTTT.